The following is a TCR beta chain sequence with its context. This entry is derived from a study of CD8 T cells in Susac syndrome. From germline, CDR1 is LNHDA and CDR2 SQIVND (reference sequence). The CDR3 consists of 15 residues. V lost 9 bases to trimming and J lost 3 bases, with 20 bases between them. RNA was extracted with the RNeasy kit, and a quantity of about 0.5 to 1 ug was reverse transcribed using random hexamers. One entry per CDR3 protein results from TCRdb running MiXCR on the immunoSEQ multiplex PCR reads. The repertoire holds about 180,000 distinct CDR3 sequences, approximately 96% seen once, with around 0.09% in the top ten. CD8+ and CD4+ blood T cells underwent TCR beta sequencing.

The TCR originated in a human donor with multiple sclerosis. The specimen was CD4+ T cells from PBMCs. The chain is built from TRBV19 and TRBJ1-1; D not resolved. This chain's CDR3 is CASLLRRDVDTEAFF. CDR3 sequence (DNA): TGTGCCAGCCTTCTCCGTAGGGATGTGGACACTGAAGCTTTCTTT.